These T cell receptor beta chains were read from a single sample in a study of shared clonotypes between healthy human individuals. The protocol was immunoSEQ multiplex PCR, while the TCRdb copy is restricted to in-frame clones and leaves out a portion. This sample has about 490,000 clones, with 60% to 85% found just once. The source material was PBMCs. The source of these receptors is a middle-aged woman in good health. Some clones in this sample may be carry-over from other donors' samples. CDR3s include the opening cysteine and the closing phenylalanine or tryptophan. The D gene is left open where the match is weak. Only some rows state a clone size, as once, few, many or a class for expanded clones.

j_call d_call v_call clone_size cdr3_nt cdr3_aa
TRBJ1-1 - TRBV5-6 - TGTGCCAGCAGTTTTGACCGAGAGAACACTGAAGCTTTCTTT CASSFDRENTEAFF
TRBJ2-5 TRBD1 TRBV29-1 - TGCAGCGTTGGTCCAGGGGGTGGAGAGACCCAGTACTTC CSVGPGGGETQYF
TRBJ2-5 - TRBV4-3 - TGCGCCAGCAGCCCCCGCTTCGGCGAAGAGACCCAGTACTTC CASSPRFGEETQYF
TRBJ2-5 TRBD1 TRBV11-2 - TGTGCCAGCAGCATCCCTAGACAGGGGATAGAGACCCAGTACTTC CASSIPRQGIETQYF
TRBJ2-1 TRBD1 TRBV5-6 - TGTGCCAGCAGCCCCCGGACAGGGTTCGACAATGAGCAGTTCTTC CASSPRTGFDNEQFF
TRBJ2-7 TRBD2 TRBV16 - TGTGCCAGCAGCCAAGCACGACTAGCGGGATCCTACGAGCAGTACTTC CASSQARLAGSYEQYF
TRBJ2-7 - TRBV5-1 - TGCGCCAGCCGCCAATTGGGAGACTACGAGCAGTACTTC CASRQLGDYEQYF
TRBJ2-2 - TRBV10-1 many TGCGCCAGCAGCCGGGACTCTGCGAACACCGGGGAGCTGTTTTTT CASSRDSANTGELFF
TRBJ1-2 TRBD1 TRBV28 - TGTGCCAGCAGCCAGGTCCAGGGGGCTACCAGCTATGGCTACACCTTC CASSQVQGATSYGYTF
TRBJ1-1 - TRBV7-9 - TGTGCCAGCAGCCTCGACATGAACACTGAAGCTTTCTTT CASSLDMNTEAFF
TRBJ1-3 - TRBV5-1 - TGCGCCAGCAGCCTAGTCTCGGGGGCTGGAAACACCATATATTTT CASSLVSGAGNTIYF
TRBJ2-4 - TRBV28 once TGTGCCAGCAGCCCCCCTCCCGGGACGGGCGCCAAAAACATTCAGTACTTC CASSPPPGTGAKNIQYF
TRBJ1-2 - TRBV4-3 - TGCGCCAGCAGCCAAGACCGGGACTCTTACTATGGTTACACCTTC CASSQDRDSYYGYTF
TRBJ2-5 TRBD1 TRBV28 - TGTGCCAGCAGTTCCCTGAGGTCCCCGTGGGACAGGCAATACTTC CASSSLRSPWDRQYF
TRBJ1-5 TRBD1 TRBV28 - TGTGCCAGCACCTCGACCCGGACAGGGGCCGAACAGCCCCAGCATTTT CASTSTRTGAEQPQHF
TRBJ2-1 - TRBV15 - TGTGCCACCAGCAGTTTTTCGGGCTCCAATGAGCAGTTCTTC CATSSFSGSNEQFF
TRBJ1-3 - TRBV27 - TGTGCCAGCAGTTTTTTCCCCCCCGACGGAAACACCATATATTTT CASSFFPPDGNTIYF
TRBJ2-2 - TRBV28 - TGTGCCAGCAGTTTAGTTCAGGGGTTTGACACCGGGGAGCTGTTTTTT CASSLVQGFDTGELFF
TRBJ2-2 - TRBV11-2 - TGTGCCAGCAGCTTGGGGACTTCGACCGGGGAGCTGTTTTTT CASSLGTSTGELFF
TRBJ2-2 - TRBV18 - TGTGCCAGCTCCCCCGTGGGGGGATCGAACACCGGGGAGCTGTTTTTT CASSPVGGSNTGELFF
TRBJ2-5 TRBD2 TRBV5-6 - TGTGCCAGCAGCTCCCGTCCCGGGAGGGAGACCCAGTACTTC CASSSRPGRETQYF
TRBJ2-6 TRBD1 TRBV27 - TGTGCCAGCAGTTCCCGGGACAGTGGCTTCTCTGGGGCCAACGTCCTGACTTTC CASSSRDSGFSGANVLTF
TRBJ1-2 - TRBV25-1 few TGTGCCAGCAGCCAGGCGGGGAGCTATGGCTACACCTTC CASSQAGSYGYTF
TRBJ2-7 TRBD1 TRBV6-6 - TGTGCCAGCAGTTACCCGGAACGGACAGGGAACTACGAGCAGTACTTC CASSYPERTGNYEQYF
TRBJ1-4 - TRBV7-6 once TGTGCCAGCAGCCCCCCAAGGGGGTATACGGAAAATGAAAAACTGTTTTTT CASSPPRGYTENEKLFF
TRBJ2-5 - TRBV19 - TGTGCCAGTAGTATTGGCCGCCGCCAAGAGACCCAGTACTTC CASSIGRRQETQYF
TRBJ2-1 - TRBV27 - TGTGCCAGCAGTTTAGGCGTGGGTGAGCAGTTCTTC CASSLGVGEQFF
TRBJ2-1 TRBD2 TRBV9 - TGTGCCAGCAGCGCGTGGGAGGGCCCATACAATGAGCAGTTCTTC CASSAWEGPYNEQFF
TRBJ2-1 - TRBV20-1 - TGCAGTGCTAGAGATTCAACTAAGCAGTTCTTC CSARDSTKQFF
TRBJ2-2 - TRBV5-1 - TGCGCCAGCAGCTTGCCGGGGTCGAACGGGGAGCTGTTTTTT CASSLPGSNGELFF
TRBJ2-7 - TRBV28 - TGTGCCAGCAGTCCGACCCAGGGGGGGGTATACGAGCAGTACTTC CASSPTQGGVYEQYF